This passage covers 21 T cell receptor beta chains from one sample sequenced in a study of T-cell reconstitution after alpha-beta-depleted transplantation in children. Library preparation (for TCRbeta) was performed with unique molecular identifiers. MiXCR was run by TCRdb on the PCR reads, yielding one entry per CDR3 protein. Of around 370,000 distinct CDR3 sequences listed, about 9.4% are singletons. Sequenced here: PBMCs from the stem cell graft donor, sampled from the stem cell graft. The receptors stem from a human donor who donated a stem cell graft to a child with acute lymphoblastic leukemia.

The CDR3 DNA sequence: TGTGCCAGCAGTTATACAGGGACTAGCGGGAGTTTGGGGTACGAGCAGTACTTC. Its protein product is CASSYTGTSGSLGYEQYF. V is TRBV28 and J is TRBJ2-7, with 14 bases lining up with TRBD2. This CDR3 is 18 amino acids long. The V gene end was trimmed by 4 bases and the J gene end by 4 bases; junction bases not matched to a gene: 12. The germline CDR1 and CDR2 sequences are MDHEN and SYDVKM. The full variable domain, in which reference TRBV28 and TRBJ2-7 provide the parts outside the CDR3, is DVKVTQSSRYLVKRTGEKVFLECVQDMDHENMFWYRQDPGLGLRLIYFSYDVKMKEKGDIPEGYSVSREKKERFSLILESASTNQTSMYLCASSYTGTSGSLGYEQYFGPGTRLTVT.

There are many counts of this clonotype. The J gene is TRBJ1-1, the V gene TRBV20-1, with D perhaps matching TRBD1 (5 bases). The CDR3 has 13 amino acids. Trimming removed 0 bases from V and 6 bases from J, with 11 bases in between. Germline CDR1 is DFQATT and CDR2 is SNEGSKA (reference sequence). The CDR3: CSARELGGAEAFF. CDR3 DNA: TGCAGTGCTAGAGAATTGGGGGGTGCTGAAGCTTTCTTT.

This clonotype was observed at least ten times. V and J are TRBV10-3 and TRBJ2-1, with 7 bases fitting TRBD1. The CDR3 loop spans 17 amino acids. The ends lost 4 bases at V and 3 bases at J; junction bases unmatched: 12. In germline, CDR1 is ENHRY, CDR2 SYGVKD. CDR3 nucleotide sequence: TGTGCCATCAGTGGCCACGACAGGGTTGGTGGCTACAATGAGCAGTTCTTC. Translating it yields CAISGHDRVGGYNEQFF.

This sequence joins TRBV7-2 and TRBJ2-7; maybe TRBD2 (6 bases). From germline, CDR1 is SGHTA and CDR2 FQGNSA. This CDR3 region has 14 residues. Between the trimmed V and J ends, which lost 4 bases and 0 bases, there was a span of 10 bases. CDR3 protein: CASSSRLVSYEQYF. The DNA of the CDR3 is TGTGCCAGCAGCTCCCGACTAGTCTCCTACGAGCAGTACTTC.

This rearrangement joins TRBV15 to TRBJ2-1; D is undetermined. The germline V gene has CDR1 LNHNV and CDR2 YYDKDF (reference sequence). V lost 0 bases to trimming and J lost 4 bases, with 13 bases between them. The CDR3 loop spans 16 amino acids. In DNA form, the CDR3 reads TGTGCCACCAGCAGAGATCCGACGGCCTTTTACAATGAGCAGTTCTTC. Its protein is CATSRDPTAFYNEQFF.

This clonotype was counted between two and nine times. V is TRBV28 and J is TRBJ2-7; unclear D gene. Per the germline V gene, CDR1 is MDHEN and CDR2 is SYDVKM. The V end lost 3 bases, the J end lost 6 bases, and 12 bases lay between the germline ends. The CDR3 loop spans 13 amino acids. The CDR3 loop reads CASSLGFWGEQYF. DNA for the CDR3: TGTGCCAGCAGTTTGGGGTTTTGGGGCGAGCAGTACTTC.

Notes on this clonotype: The junction departs from the called germline gene at one end, perhaps through a read error. The J gene is TRBJ1-1, the V gene TRBV25-1; 7 nucleotides line up with TRBD1. Germline-derived CDR1 and CDR2 are MGHDK and SYGVNS. The CDR3 is 12 residues long. The CDR3 coding sequence is TGTGCCAGTCGACAGGGAACATTAGAAGCTTTATTT. It codes for CASRQGTLEALF. The full variable domain, in which reference TRBV25-1 and TRBJ1-1 provide the parts outside the CDR3, is EADIYQTPRYLVIGTGKKITLECSQTMGHDKMYWYQQDPGMELHLIHYSYGVNSTEKGDLSSESTVSRIRTEHFPLTLESARPSHTSQYLCASRQGTLEALFGQGTRLTVV.

In DNA form, the CDR3 reads TGCGCCAGCAGGATGACAGGGGGCAGCTATGGCTACACCTTC. It translates to CASRMTGGSYGYTF. The chain uses TRBV4-3 and TRBJ1-2, with 10 bases matching TRBD1. CDR1 LGHNA and CDR2 YSLEER come from the germline V gene. This CDR3 region has 14 residues. J gave up 4 bases and V 6 bases, and 5 bases lay outside the gene matches.

This chain joins TRBV6-4 and TRBJ2-3, with TRBD1 matching 10 bases. The ends lost 4 bases at V and 2 bases at J; junction bases unmatched: 12. The CDR3 is 18 residues long. Germline CDR1 MRHNA, CDR2 SNTAGT. In DNA, the CDR3 is TGTGCCAGCAGTGTCGGGACAGGGGCGGGAGGCTACACAGATACGCAGTATTTT. The encoded protein is CASSVGTGAGGYTDTQYF.

This clonotype was seen only a few times. The chain links TRBV5-1 to TRBJ1-3, with TRBD1 as a possible D gene (5 bases). In germline, CDR1 is SGHRS, CDR2 YFSETQ. V was cut by 9 bases and J by 0 bases, with 13 bases left in between. CDR3 length: 14 amino acids. The DNA of the CDR3 is TGCGCCATCTCTGTGACAGTCTCTGGAAACACCATATATTTT. Protein: CAISVTVSGNTIYF.

This clonotype showed up just a few times. The genes are TRBV11-2 and TRBJ2-1; unclear D gene. The CDR3 covers 13 residues. The ends were cut back, 5 bases at V and 4 bases at J, with 9 bases in the middle. Germline CDR1 reads SGHAT; CDR2 reads FQNNGV. The CDR3 is CASSADWYNEQFF. DNA of the CDR3: TGTGCCAGCAGCGCTGACTGGTACAATGAGCAGTTCTTC.

This clonotype was seen only a few times. V is TRBV4-1 and J is TRBJ2-7; 9 nucleotides align to TRBD1. The V segment lost 2 bases and the J segment 6 bases; nucleotides outside the gene matches: 5. Germline-derived CDR1 and CDR2 are MGHRA and YSYEKL. The CDR3 length is 14 residues. CDR3 loop: CASSQRGQGSEQYF. CDR3 nucleotide sequence: TGCGCCAGCAGCCAAAGGGGACAGGGAAGCGAGCAGTACTTC.

The table lists this clonotype with a few counts. This sequence joins TRBV29-1 and TRBJ2-2; 9 bases match TRBD1. The germline gives CDR1 SQVTM, CDR2 ANQGSEA. The junction had 4 bases not matched to a gene; V was cut back by 5 bases and J by 3 bases. This CDR3 contains 14 residues. CDR3 DNA: TGCAGCGTTAACAGGGGGCGGGACACCGGGGAGCTGTTTTTT. This codes for CSVNRGRDTGELFF.

The chain employs TRBV7-2 and TRBJ2-5; D is unresolved. CDR3 length: 14 amino acids. CDR1 is SGHTA, CDR2 FQGNSA, per germline. Trimming took 3 bases from V and 1 from J, leaving 9 bases between them. CDR3: CASSLGALQETQYF. The DNA of the CDR3 is TGTGCCAGCAGCTTGGGCGCCCTCCAAGAGACCCAGTACTTC.

This clonotype was seen more than once but under ten times. Written as DNA, the CDR3 is TGCGCCAGCAGCCCGGGGGGATTTGTTTCAGAGACCCAGTACTTC. Encoded protein: CASSPGGFVSETQYF. The V and J genes are TRBV5-1 and TRBJ2-5, with 7 bases identical to TRBD2. Trimming took 4 bases from V and 4 from J; bases not matched to a gene: 10. The CDR3 loop spans 15 amino acids. Germline loops: CDR1 SGHRS, CDR2 YFSETQ.

This clonotype occurred once. This chain links TRBV6-2 or TRBV6-3 with TRBJ2-1; 14 bases are shared with TRBD2. The germline V gene has CDR1 MNHEY and CDR2 SVGEGT. This CDR3 spans 17 amino acids. The V segment lost 7 bases and the J segment 2 bases; nucleotides outside the gene matches: 7. The CDR3 reads CASIGTGLAGAYNEQFF. DNA of the CDR3: TGTGCCAGCATTGGGACGGGACTAGCGGGAGCCTACAATGAGCAGTTCTTC.

The CDR3 DNA reads TGTGCCAGCAGCTTCCCCCGGGAGACCCAGTACTTC. Its translation is CASSFPRETQYF. The V call is TRBV5-8, the J call TRBJ2-5; D is unclear. Between the trimmed V and J ends, which lost 2 bases and 5 bases, there was a span of 7 bases. The CDR3 consists of 12 residues. Germline V CDR1 and CDR2: SGHTS, YDEGEE.

In its sample, this clonotype was seen many times. The chain uses TRBV4-2 and TRBJ2-7; 7 bases line up with TRBD2. The germline V gene encodes CDR1 LGHNA and CDR2 YNFKEQ. CDR3 length: 15 residues. The J segment lost 2 bases and the V segment lost 0 bases, leaving 4 bases of the junction unmatched. The CDR3 spells CASSQDLAGAYEQYF. The DNA of the CDR3 is TGTGCCAGCAGCCAAGATTTGGCGGGAGCCTACGAGCAGTACTTC.

The rearrangement joins TRBV20-1 to TRBJ1-4, with TRBD1 as a possible D gene (5 bases). This CDR3 has 16 residues. V lost 5 bases and J lost 0, with 16 bases in between. Germline V gene lookup returns CDR1 DFQATT and CDR2 SNEGSKA (reference sequence). The CDR3 nucleotides are TGCAGTGCTCGCCGAGACGGGGACCCAACTAATGAAAAACTGTTTTTT. It yields the protein CSARRDGDPTNEKLFF.

This clonotype appeared a single time. The chain couples TRBV5-1 to TRBJ1-1; D is possibly TRBD1 (6 bases). Trimming cost V 4 bases and J 7 bases, with 17 bases left between them. This CDR3 comprises 14 residues. The germline CDR1 and CDR2 sequences are SGHRS and YFSETQ. The DNA of the CDR3 is TGCGCCAGCAGCGGGGGGGGGCCAGGGGTTGAAGCTTTCTTT. It translates to CASSGGGPGVEAFF. The variable domain in full, with the rest retrieved from reference TRBV5-1 and TRBJ1-1, is KAGVTQTPRYLIKTRGQQVTLSCSPISGHRSVSWYQQTPGQGLQFLFEYFSETQRNKGNFPGRFSGRQFSNSRSEMNVSTLELGDSALYLCASSGGGPGVEAFFGQGTRLTVV.

The rearrangement uses TRBV13 and TRBJ1-2; possibly TRBD1 for D (6 bases). The CDR3 is 13 residues long. Between the trimmed V and J ends, which lost 3 bases and 2 bases, there was a span of 7 bases. Germline V gene lookup returns CDR1 PRHDT and CDR2 FYEKMQ (reference sequence). The CDR3: CASSFQGNYGYTF. The CDR3 DNA reads TGTGCCAGCAGCTTTCAGGGGAACTATGGCTACACCTTC.